This T cell receptor (beta chain) was sequenced in a study of T cells in Graves' hyperthyroidism and ophthalmopathy (dated by TCRdb to about 2019). Looking at the study overall: Peripheral blood samples were taken at the time of initial diagnosis, prior to any treatment. The 90 or so discovery patients were randomly split 7:3 into training and test sets. After sampling, hyperthyroidism patients received methimazole starting at 30 mg daily, and ophthalmopathy patients received high-dose intravenous methylprednisolone. Prospective prediction of ophthalmopathy was tested in an independent validation cohort of 18 to 20 hyperthyroidism patients and 15 to 17 patients who later progressed to ophthalmopathy. To identify distinguishing TCR V-J signatures, a discovery cohort of around 100 patients was used, comprising 43 with Graves' ophthalmopathy and 55 to 65 with stable Graves' hyperthyroidism. Thyroid tissue and blood T-cell repertoires from more than five Graves' hyperthyroidism patients were also compared in the study. TCR Vbeta CDR3 sequencing of 130 to 150 peripheral blood samples (roughly 43 ophthalmopathy, under 80 hyperthyroidism and around 17 progressor patients) is reported in the paper.

TCR beta CDR3 regions were amplified from RNA transcripts. A first-round RT-PCR of the TCR CDR3 used the HTBI primer set with the Qiagen OneStep RT-PCR kit. Libraries were constructed in a second round of multiplex PCR, after which size selection and purification were performed. Libraries were sequenced paired-end with 100 bp reads on an Illumina HiSeq2000. Per the original workflow: SOAPnuke was used to process the raw data, removing reads that contained adapters or uncalled bases, had a mean Phred below 15, or lacked an exact match to the constant primer or identifier. COPE v1.2.5 was used to merge high-quality paired reads, and clonotypes were defined as unique nucleotide sequences. Clonotypes were aligned to IMGT TRBV, TRBD and TRBJ reference segments using MiTCR v1.1. The analysis included only V-J combinations with a frequency above 0.0001, which together covered 99% to 99.2% of the repertoires. A TCS score was defined as the ratio between F50 (clonal expansion) and ExV (chaos), using BLOSUM62-based TCRdist between CDR3 peptides within each V-J. Welch's t-statistics and random forest reduced approximately 520 V-J features to fewer than 15, which were used in a naive Bayes classifier (R e1071). TCRdb redid the processing of the public reads, applying fastp at Q25 and MiXCR, and retained in-frame beta chains. Rows with a matching CDR3 protein are joined into one entry that keeps the most common DNA and genes. TCRdb's processing, not the study's, gives the V and J calls here. This sample gives around 380,000 distinct CDR3 sequences in total; about 13% of them show up just once. The top ten constitute less than 25% of the sample.

Hyperthyroidism patients were newly diagnosed, with disease duration under 2 months, and aged 18 to 65 years. Patients with uncontrolled infections, other autoimmune diseases, pregnancy or lactation were excluded. Diagnoses were established on the basis of clinical symptoms, serum thyroxine and TRAb, thyroid ultrasound, and orbital computed tomography. Blood from progressor patients was drawn when they were first diagnosed with hyperthyroidism, before any ophthalmopathy symptoms appeared. Ficoll-Paque density gradient centrifugation was used to isolate PBMCs from around 9.1 ml of fresh peripheral blood. Progressor patients were first diagnosed with Graves' hyperthyroidism and then developed ophthalmopathy during follow-up. Total RNA was extracted with Trizol reagent, and quality was checked on an Agilent 2100 Bioanalyzer. Beyond this particular receptor, the publication reports: No statistical method was used to set the sample size in advance, and investigators knew the group allocation. In validation, progression to ophthalmopathy was predicted by the model with 55% to 71% sensitivity and 72.22% specificity, a median of approximately 6.5 months before onset. Ophthalmopathy was separated from stable hyperthyroidism by a 13 V-J signature model, with 85% to 90% sensitivity and about 81% specificity obtained in cross-validation and 80%/75% obtained in testing. Most expanded thyroid clonotypes (frequency above 0.001) were also found in blood, which suggests that blood repertoires may mirror thyroid immune responses.

This clonotype was seen ten or more times. Its antigen is unknown. No base quality information exists; no much larger clone differs at one position. Reading the germline V gene gives CDR1 SGDLS and CDR2 YYNGEE. From the cysteine up to the phenylalanine, the CDR3 has a length of 15 residues. The DNA shown is the 45-base CDR3, in frame from base 1. The germline V and J ends show losses of 5 bases and 5 bases respectively, and no gene match explains 10 bases of the junction. The rearranged segments are TRBV9 and TRBJ2-5, with TRBD1 matching 9 junction bases. Sequencing was performed on blood. The TCR originated in a man aged 25-45 years with Graves' hyperthyroidism that later progressed to Graves' ophthalmopathy. Read as DNA, the sequence is TGTGCCAGCAGGGCCGGGACAGGGAGAGCGGAGACCCAGTACTTC. Its amino acids are CASRAGTGRAETQYF.